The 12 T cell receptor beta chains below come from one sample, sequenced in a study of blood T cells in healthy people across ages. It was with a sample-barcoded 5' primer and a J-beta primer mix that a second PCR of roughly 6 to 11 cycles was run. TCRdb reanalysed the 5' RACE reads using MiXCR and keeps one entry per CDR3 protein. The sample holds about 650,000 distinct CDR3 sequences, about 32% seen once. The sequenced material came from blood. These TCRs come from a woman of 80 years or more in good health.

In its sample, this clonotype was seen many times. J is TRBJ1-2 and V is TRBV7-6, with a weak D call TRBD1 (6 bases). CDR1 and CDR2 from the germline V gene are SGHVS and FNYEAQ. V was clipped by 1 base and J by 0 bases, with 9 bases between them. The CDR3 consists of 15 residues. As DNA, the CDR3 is TGTGCCAGCAGCTTAGGGGGGGCTACTAACTATGGCTACACCTTC. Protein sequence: CASSLGGATNYGYTF.

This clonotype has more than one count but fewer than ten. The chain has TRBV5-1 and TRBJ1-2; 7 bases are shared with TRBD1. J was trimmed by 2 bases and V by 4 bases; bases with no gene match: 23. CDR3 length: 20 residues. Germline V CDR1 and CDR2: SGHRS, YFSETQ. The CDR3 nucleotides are TGCGCCAGCAGCCCCCGTCTGGGGGGTAGGGGGACAGAGATGAACTATGGCTACACCTTC. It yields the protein CASSPRLGGRGTEMNYGYTF.

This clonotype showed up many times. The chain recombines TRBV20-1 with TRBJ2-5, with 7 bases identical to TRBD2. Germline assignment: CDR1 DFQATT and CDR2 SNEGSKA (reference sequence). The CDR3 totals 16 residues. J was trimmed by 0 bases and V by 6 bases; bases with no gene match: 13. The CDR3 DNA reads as TGCAGTGCAGAACAATACCAAGCGGGGTACCAAGAGACCCAGTACTTC. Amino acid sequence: CSAEQYQAGYQETQYF.

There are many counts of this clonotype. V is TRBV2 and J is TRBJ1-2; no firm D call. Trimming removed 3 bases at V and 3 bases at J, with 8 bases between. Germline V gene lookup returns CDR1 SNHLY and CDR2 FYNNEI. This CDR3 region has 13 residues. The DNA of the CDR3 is TGTGCCAGCAGTGAGCCCGGGTACTATGGCTACACCTTC. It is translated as CASSEPGYYGYTF.

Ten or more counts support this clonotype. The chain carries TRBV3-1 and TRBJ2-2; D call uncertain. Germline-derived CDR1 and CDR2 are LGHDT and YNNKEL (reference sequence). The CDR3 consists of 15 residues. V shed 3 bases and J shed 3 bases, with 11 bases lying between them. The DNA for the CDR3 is TGTGCCAGCAGCCAGTGGAATTCTGACACCGGGGAGCTGTTTTTT. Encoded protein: CASSQWNSDTGELFF.

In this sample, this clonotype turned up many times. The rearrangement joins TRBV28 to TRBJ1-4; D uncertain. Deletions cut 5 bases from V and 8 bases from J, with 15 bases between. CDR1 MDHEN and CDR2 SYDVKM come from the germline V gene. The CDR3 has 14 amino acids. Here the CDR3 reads CASSTVGRGEKLFF. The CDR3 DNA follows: TGTGCCAGCAGTACCGTGGGCCGCGGAGAAAAACTGTTTTTT.

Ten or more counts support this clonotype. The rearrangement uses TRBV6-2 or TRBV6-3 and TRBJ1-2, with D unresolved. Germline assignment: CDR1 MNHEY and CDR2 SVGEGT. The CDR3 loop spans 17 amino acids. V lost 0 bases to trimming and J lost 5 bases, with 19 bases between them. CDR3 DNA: TGTGCCAGCAGTTACTCGAGGGCAGGAAGTTTCCCATATGGCTACACCTTC. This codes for CASSYSRAGSFPYGYTF.

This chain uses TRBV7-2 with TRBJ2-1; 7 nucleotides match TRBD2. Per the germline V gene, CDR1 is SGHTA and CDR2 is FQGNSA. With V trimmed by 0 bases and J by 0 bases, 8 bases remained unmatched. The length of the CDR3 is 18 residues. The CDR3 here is CASSLALSSGSSYNEQFF. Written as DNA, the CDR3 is TGTGCCAGCAGCTTAGCGCTTTCTAGCGGAAGCTCCTACAATGAGCAGTTCTTC.

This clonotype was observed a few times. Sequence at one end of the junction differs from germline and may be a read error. The CDR3 bases are TGTGTCAGCAGCCTGGGACAGGGGGCTCTGGAGACCCAGTACTTC. This translates into CVSSLGQGALETQYF. The rearrangement joins TRBV5-8 to TRBJ2-7; TRBD1 matches at 12 bases. The DNA end is more similar to TRBJ2-5, so the J call may be wrong. The CDR3 extends over 15 amino acids. Germline-derived CDR1 and CDR2 are SGHTS and YDEGEE.

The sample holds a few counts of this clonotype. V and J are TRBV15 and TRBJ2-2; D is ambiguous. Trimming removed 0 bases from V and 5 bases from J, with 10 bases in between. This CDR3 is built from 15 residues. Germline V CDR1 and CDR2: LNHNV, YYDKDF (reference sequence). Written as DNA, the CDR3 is TGTGCCACCAGCAGAGAGTCAGCCCCTACCGGGGAGCTGTTTTTT. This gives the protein CATSRESAPTGELFF.

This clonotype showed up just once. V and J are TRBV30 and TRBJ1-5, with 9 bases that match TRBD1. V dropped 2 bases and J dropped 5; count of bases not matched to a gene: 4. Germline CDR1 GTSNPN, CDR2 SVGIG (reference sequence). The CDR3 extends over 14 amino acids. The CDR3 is CAWSRTGEDQPQHF. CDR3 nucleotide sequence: TGTGCCTGGAGTCGGACAGGGGAAGATCAGCCCCAGCATTTT.

The CDR3 sequence is CAIRDGFEQYF. CDR3 sequence (DNA): TGTGCCATCCGCGACGGTTTCGAGCAGTACTTC. The chain is built from TRBV10-3 and TRBJ2-7; no clear D gene. CDR1 and CDR2 from the germline V gene are ENHRY and SYGVKD. V was trimmed by 8 bases and J by 6 bases, leaving 11 bases between them. The CDR3 is 11 amino acids.